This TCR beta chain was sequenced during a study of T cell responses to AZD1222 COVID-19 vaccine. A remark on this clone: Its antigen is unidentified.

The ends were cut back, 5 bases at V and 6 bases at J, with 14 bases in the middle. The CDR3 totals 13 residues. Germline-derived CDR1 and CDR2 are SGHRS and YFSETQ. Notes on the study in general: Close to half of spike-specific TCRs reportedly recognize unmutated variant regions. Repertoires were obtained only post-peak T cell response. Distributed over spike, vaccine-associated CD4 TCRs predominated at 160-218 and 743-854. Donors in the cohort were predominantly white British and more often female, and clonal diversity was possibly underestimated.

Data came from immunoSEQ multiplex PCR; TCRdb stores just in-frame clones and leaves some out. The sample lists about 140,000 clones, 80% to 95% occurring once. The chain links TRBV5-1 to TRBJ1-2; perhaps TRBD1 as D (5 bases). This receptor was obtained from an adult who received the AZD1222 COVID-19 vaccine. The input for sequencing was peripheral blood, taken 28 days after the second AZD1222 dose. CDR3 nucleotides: TGCGCCAGCAGTCCCAGCAGGGAGGATGGCTACACCTTC. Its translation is CASSPSREDGYTF.